This T cell receptor beta chain was profiled in a study of T cells after yellow fever vaccination. About the study: Any fraction with a low cell number was prepared using SMART-Seq v4 Ultra Low Input.

This clonotype has only a few counts. Its antigen remains unknown. This CDR3 comprises 15 residues. Germline V gives CDR1 MNHEY, CDR2 SVGAGI. V was cut by 0 bases and J by 0 bases, with 7 bases left in between. Overall study findings and caveats: Primary-vaccination clones mostly resurfaced post-booster (under 98% CD4, roughly 90% CD8). Researchers report a weaker secondary response that nonetheless peaked faster, day 5 versus 15.

As TCR cDNA was made by 5'RACE template switching, a universal primer site and UMIs were added. TCRdb reanalysed the 5' RACE reads using MiXCR and keeps one entry per CDR3 protein. The table includes more than 350,000 distinct CDR3 sequences, roughly 11% detected once. This TCR was sampled from a man aged 18 to 35 who received the YFV17D yellow fever vaccine. Specimen: PBMCs, collected on the day of the first yellow fever vaccination. The chain combines TRBV6-5 with TRBJ2-3; the D gene is possibly TRBD2 (5 bases). CDR3 protein: CASSYSIASTDTQYF. The CDR3 DNA is TGTGCCAGCAGTTACTCAATAGCGAGCACAGATACGCAGTATTTT.